What follows are 8 T cell receptor beta chains derived from one specimen sequenced in a study of graft-versus-host responses after intestinal transplantation. Here immunoSEQ multiplex PCR was the method, and the copy in TCRdb shows in-frame clones only, minus some. The data contain about 90,000 clones, 85% to 95% of them singletons. Their antigen targets remain unknown. The input for sequencing was unstimulated CD4+ T cells sorted from spleen or lymph node cells, taken before transplant. The receptors were gathered from a human donor who was the organ donor for an intestinal transplant.

The rearrangement links TRBV11-2 to TRBJ2-1; 8 positions agree with TRBD2. The CDR3 spans 14 residues. Trimming removed 3 bases from V and 5 bases from J; junction bases left unmatched: 3. Per the germline V gene, CDR1 is SGHAT and CDR2 is FQNNGV. Here the CDR3 reads CASSFGTRHNEQFF. CDR3 coding DNA: TGTGCCAGCAGCTTTGGGACTAGACACAATGAGCAGTTCTTC. The variable domain in full, with the rest retrieved from reference TRBV11-2 and TRBJ2-1, is EAGVAQSPRYKIIEKRQSVAFWCNPISGHATLYWYQQILGQGPKLLIQFQNNGVVDDSQLPKDRFSAERLKGVDSTLKIQPAKLEDSAVYLCASSFGTRHNEQFFGPGTRLTVL.

With regard to this clone: Germline is not matched at one junction end, which may reflect a read error. This sequence joins TRBV25-1 and TRBJ2-7, with D possibly being TRBD1 (5 bases). The germline gives CDR1 MGHDK, CDR2 SYGVNS. The CDR3 has 11 amino acids. CDR3 in DNA: TGTGCCAGCGGACACACCTACGAGCAATACTTC. Translation: CASGHTYEQYF.

The chain employs TRBV6-1 and TRBJ2-1; TRBD2 might be the D (5 bases). The ends were cut back, 5 bases at V and 9 bases at J, with 11 bases in the middle. The CDR3 extends over 12 amino acids. Germline V gene lookup returns CDR1 MNHNS and CDR2 SASEGT. CDR3 loop: CASSSRASEQFF. The CDR3 region has the DNA TGTGCCAGCAGTTCGAGGGCGAGTGAGCAGTTCTTC.

CDR3 in DNA: TGTGCCAGCAGGCCGGGAGTCACCGGGGAGCTGTTTTTT. Its translation is CASRPGVTGELFF. The chain uses TRBV7-3 and TRBJ2-2; maybe TRBD2 (6 bases). CDR1 is SGHTA and CDR2 is FQGTGA in the germline V gene. V was clipped by 6 bases and J by 4 bases, with 9 bases between them. This CDR3 comprises 13 residues.

This sequence joins TRBV2 and TRBJ2-1; D may be TRBD1 or TRBD2 (5 bases each). This CDR3 comprises 14 residues. Trimming shortened V by 5 bases and J by 3 bases, and 11 bases separated the two germline ends. Germline-derived CDR1 and CDR2 are SNHLY and FYNNEI. The CDR3 nucleotides are TGTGCCAGCAGTTATCAGGGAGTCTACAATGAGCAGTTCTTC. It encodes CASSYQGVYNEQFF.

The rearrangement joins TRBV18 to TRBJ2-5; 7 bases agree with TRBD2. This CDR3 comprises 13 residues. V lost 7 bases to trimming and J lost 5 bases; unmatched junction nucleotides: 7. Germline values: CDR1 KGHSH, CDR2 LQKENI. The CDR3 region has the DNA TGTGCCAGCTTCCTTAGCGGGTTGGAGACCCAGTACTTC. As protein: CASFLSGLETQYF.

The CDR3 protein is CASSPDSQIGYTF. The CDR3 DNA reads as TGTGCCAGCAGCCCGGACAGCCAAATTGGCTACACCTTC. The rearrangement uses TRBV7-2 and TRBJ1-2; a possible D gene is TRBD1 (6 bases). Per germline, CDR1 SGHTA and CDR2 FQGNSA. V was cut by 5 bases and J by 7 bases, with 14 bases left in between. The CDR3 has 13 residues.

The chain uses TRBV11-2 and TRBJ1-6, with D maybe TRBD1 (5 bases). Trimming left V 0 bases short and J 4 bases short, with 7 bases between. Looked up from germline, CDR1 is SGHAT and CDR2 is FQNNGV. There are 15 residues in the CDR3. The CDR3 sequence is CASSLDPGYNSPLHF. DNA for the CDR3: TGTGCCAGCAGCTTAGATCCAGGGTATAATTCACCCCTCCACTTT.